This paragraph covers one T cell receptor beta chain sequence. Its antigen is not identified. Amplification used two nested PCRs: approximately 15 cycles, then around 9 cycles, on TCRalpha/TCRbeta cDNA. TCRdb reprocessed the 5' RACE reads, with one entry per CDR3 protein and no DNA. Across about 450,000 distinct CDR3 sequences, the top ten clones capture roughly 2.2% of the sample. This entry is derived from a study of monozygotic twins with inflammatory bowel disease. Notes on the study in general: Fewer shared clonotypes with others were found in IBD patients than in healthy twins, especially with disease activity.

The germline CDR1 and CDR2 sequences are SGHAT and FQNNGV. The CDR3 is made up of 16 amino acids. The sequenced sample was blood. The sequence derives from a human donor with ulcerative colitis or Crohn's disease, or a healthy co-twin of an affected twin (not recorded which). The chain couples TRBV11-2 to TRBJ2-1; TCRdb indicates TRBD1, and absent DNA this call remains unverified. CDR3 in amino acids: CASNPFLGEPGNEQFF.